This is a list of T cell receptor beta chains from one sample in a study of T cell responses to AZD1222 COVID-19 vaccine. TCRdb's table, derived via immunoSEQ multiplex PCR, lists solely in-frame clones and lacks some. There are about 110,000 clones in the sample; around 90% occur only once, and 1% to 1.5% lies in the top ten. This specimen consisted of peripheral blood, obtained on day 0 of AZD1222 vaccination. The receptor source for this set is an adult in good health. Each CDR3 is given with its conserved first and last residue. Fields, in order: D gene, clone size, J gene, V gene, CDR3 protein, CDR3 DNA. D genes are given only for firm matches. The size field is filled for only some rows; it gives once, few, many or a size class.

>NA|NA|TRBJ1-2|TRBV2
CASSEMIGPRGGYTF
TGTGCCAGCAGTGAAATGATTGGGCCTAGGGGTGGCTACACCTTC
>NA|NA|TRBJ1-1|TRBV6-5
CASRRDNMNTEAFF
TGTGCCAGCAGGCGGGACAATATGAACACTGAAGCTTTCTTT
>NA|once|TRBJ2-5|TRBV9
CASSGGGAYVETQYF
TGTGCCAGCAGCGGGGGCGGGGCATACGTGGAGACCCAGTACTTC
>TRBD1|NA|TRBJ2-7|TRBV13
CASSSEAGGPYEQYF
TGTGCCAGCAGCTCCGAGGCAGGGGGACCCTACGAGCAGTACTTC
>TRBD1|few|TRBJ1-1|TRBV2
CASIRDRNTEAFF
TGTGCCAGCATTCGGGACAGGAACACTGAAGCTTTCTTT
>TRBD1|NA|TRBJ1-2|TRBV10-1
CASSRPTGQDYGYTF
TGCGCCAGCAGTCGACCTACCGGACAGGACTATGGCTACACCTTC
>TRBD1|NA|TRBJ1-2|TRBV12-3/TRBV12-4
CASSPLTGGGYTF
TGTGCCAGCAGTCCCTTGACAGGGGGTGGCTACACCTTC
>NA|NA|TRBJ1-2|TRBV11-1
CASSLALGTMGYTF
TGTGCCAGCAGCTTAGCGCTGGGGACTATGGGCTACACCTTC
>TRBD1|NA|TRBJ1-6|TRBV6-5
CACKRQGSDNSPLHF
TGTGCCTGCAAGCGACAGGGCTCAGATAATTCACCCCTCCACTTT
>NA|NA|TRBJ1-6|TRBV6-1
CASSEPQGNSPLHF
TGTGCCAGCAGTGAGCCGCAAGGTAATTCACCCCTCCACTTT
>NA|NA|TRBJ2-1|TRBV24-1
CATWGLARGGFYNEQFF
TGTGCCACCTGGGGTCTAGCGAGGGGGGGCTTCTACAATGAGCAGTTCTTC
>NA|once|TRBJ2-1|TRBV7-2
CASSLVSTPGANEQFF
TGTGCCAGCAGCTTAGTATCGACCCCCGGGGCCAATGAGCAGTTCTTC
>NA|NA|TRBJ2-7|TRBV19
CASSYPGGRVYEQYF
TGTGCCAGTAGCTACCCGGGGGGCAGAGTATACGAGCAGTACTTC
>NA|NA|TRBJ2-1|TRBV5-6
CASSLGDNEQFF
TGTGCCAGCAGCTTGGGAGATAATGAGCAGTTCTTC
>NA|NA|TRBJ1-3|TRBV6-2/TRBV6-3
CASSPMEGLRGNTIYF
TGTGCCAGCAGCCCTATGGAGGGTTTGAGGGGAAACACCATATATTTT
>NA|NA|TRBJ1-2|TRBV6-5
CASSPQSQIGYGYTF
TGTGCCAGCAGTCCACAGAGCCAGATAGGCTATGGCTACACCTTC
>NA|NA|TRBJ1-4|TRBV15
CATSHNGGRGHEKLFF
TGTGCCACCAGCCATAATGGGGGCAGAGGGCATGAAAAACTGTTTTTT
>NA|NA|TRBJ2-3|TRBV20-1
CTLGGPDTQYF
TGCACCCTGGGGGGGCCGGATACGCAGTATTTT
>NA|once|TRBJ1-1|TRBV15
CATSRDTLGAFF
TGTGCCACCAGCAGGGACACGTTGGGTGCTTTCTTT
>NA|NA|TRBJ2-2|TRBV7-9
CASSPRVGTNTGELFF
TGTGCCAGCAGCCCGAGGGTGGGGACGAACACCGGGGAGCTGTTTTTT
>NA|NA|TRBJ1-3|TRBV7-6
CASSSTTLITSSGNTIYF
TGTGCCAGCAGCTCCACGACCCTGATCACTAGCTCTGGAAACACCATATATTTT
>TRBD2|NA|TRBJ2-3|TRBV6-5
CASSSLRGAHDTQYF
TGTGCCAGCAGTTCCCTGCGGGGGGCCCATGATACGCAGTATTTT
>NA|NA|TRBJ1-3|TRBV19
CASSPQRRVVSGNTIYF
TGTGCCAGTAGTCCCCAACGCCGAGTAGTCTCTGGAAACACCATATATTTT
>NA|once|TRBJ1-2|TRBV18
CASSRAGGSPNYGYTF
TGTGCCAGCTCACGTGCCGGAGGCAGCCCTAACTATGGCTACACCTTC
>NA|NA|TRBJ1-1|TRBV5-4
CASSLEERLNTEAFF
TGTGCCAGCAGCTTGGAGGAAAGATTGAACACTGAAGCTTTCTTT
>NA|NA|TRBJ1-1|TRBV20-1
CSASDRLVAFF
TGCAGTGCTAGCGACAGACTAGTCGCTTTCTTT
>NA|NA|TRBJ2-3|TRBV3-1/TRBV3-2
CASSPGGTQYF
TGTGCCAGCAGCCCCGGAGGTACGCAGTATTTT
>TRBD1|few|TRBJ2-2|TRBV12-3/TRBV12-4
CASSPPGGVGLFF
TGTGCCAGCAGTCCCCCAGGGGGCGTAGGGCTGTTTTTT
>TRBD1|NA|TRBJ2-7|TRBV12-5
CASASSGGWYEQYF
TGTGCTAGTGCCAGTTCAGGGGGCTGGTACGAGCAGTACTTC
>NA|NA|TRBJ1-2|TRBV5-8
CASSWPGSPEVYGYTF
TGTGCCAGCAGCTGGCCGGGGAGCCCGGAGGTCTATGGCTACACCTTC
>NA|NA|TRBJ1-2|TRBV29-1
CSVEDTLDYGYTF
TGCAGCGTTGAAGATACTCTTGACTATGGCTACACCTTC
>NA|NA|TRBJ2-7|TRBV7-9
CASSLASGGWSGYEQYF
TGTGCCAGCAGCTTAGCATCCGGGGGATGGTCGGGATACGAGCAGTACTTC
>NA|NA|TRBJ2-4|TRBV2
CASSENMLLAKNIQYF
TGTGCCAGCAGTGAAAATATGCTTCTAGCCAAAAACATTCAGTACTTC
>NA|NA|TRBJ1-3|TRBV29-1
CSVVTSSGNTIYF
TGCAGCGTTGTGACGAGCTCTGGAAACACCATATATTTT
>TRBD1|NA|TRBJ1-4|TRBV3-1/TRBV3-2
CASSPWDSLNEKLFF
TGTGCCAGCAGCCCCTGGGACAGTCTGAATGAAAAACTGTTTTTT
>NA|NA|TRBJ2-6|TRBV5-1
CASSLGQLSGANVLTF
TGCGCCAGCAGCTTGGGACAGCTCTCTGGGGCCAACGTCCTGACTTTC
>NA|NA|TRBJ1-6|TRBV6-5
CASSPGSPLHF
TGTGCCAGCAGCCCAGGTTCACCCCTCCACTTT
>NA|NA|TRBJ1-1|TRBV2
CASSERGRWGTEAFF
TGTGCCAGCAGTGAACGTGGCCGGTGGGGCACTGAAGCTTTCTTT
>NA|once|TRBJ1-4|TRBV10-3
CAISARGDNEKLFF
TGTGCCATCAGTGCCAGGGGTGATAATGAAAAACTGTTTTTT
>NA|few|TRBJ1-5|TRBV18
CASSAGAGQPQHF
TGTGCCAGCTCCGCGGGGGCGGGCCAGCCCCAGCATTTT
>TRBD1|NA|TRBJ1-5|TRBV2
CASSLGDSSNQPQHF
TGTGCCAGCAGCCTGGGGGACAGCAGCAATCAGCCCCAGCATTTT
>NA|NA|TRBJ1-4|TRBV2
CASSGMRGNEKLFF
TGTGCCAGCAGTGGGATGAGGGGTAATGAAAAACTGTTTTTT